A single sample is the source of the 18 T cell receptor beta chains below, sequenced in a study of blood T cell repertoires in COVID-19. Libraries were prepared by immunoSEQ multiplex PCR; TCRdb keeps only in-frame clonotypes and omits some of them. The table records some 140,000 clones, approximately 85% of them present only once. The sample taken for sequencing was peripheral blood. The source is a man aged 55 to 70 with COVID-19, enrolled during active disease.

The chain is built from TRBV5-1 and TRBJ2-7; possibly TRBD2 for D (5 bases). Germline V gene lookup returns CDR1 SGHRS and CDR2 YFSETQ. V was cut by 0 bases and J by 2 bases, with 6 bases left in between. The CDR3 has 13 residues. DNA of the CDR3: TGCGCCAGCAGCTTGGGGGAGCCCTACGAGCAGTACTTC. It yields the protein CASSLGEPYEQYF.

This chain joins TRBV24-1 and TRBJ1-5; D is ambiguous. V was trimmed by 6 bases and J by 2 bases, leaving 10 bases between them. The CDR3 totals 14 residues. Germline V gene sequence: CDR1 KGHDR, CDR2 SFDVKD. The chain's CDR3 is CATSQREGNQPQHF. For the CDR3, the DNA is TGTGCCACCAGTCAAAGGGAGGGCAATCAGCCCCAGCATTTT.

The rearrangement links TRBV10-3 to TRBJ1-2; D might be TRBD1 (5 bases). This CDR3 is 13 amino acids long. Deletions cut 5 bases from V and 7 bases from J, with 14 bases between. Germline assignment: CDR1 ENHRY and CDR2 SYGVKD. The CDR3: CAISIGGEGGYTF. CDR3 DNA sequence: TGTGCCATCAGTATCGGAGGGGAGGGTGGCTACACCTTC.

V and J are TRBV18 and TRBJ1-5, with 12 bases that match TRBD1. This CDR3 is built from 16 residues. Germline lookup yields CDR1 KGHSH and CDR2 LQKENI. Trimming cost V 1 base and J 6 bases; bases outside gene matches: 4. The CDR3 nucleotides read TGTGCCAGCTCACCACTGGGACAGGGGGCAACTCAGCCCCAGCATTTT. Protein product: CASSPLGQGATQPQHF.

The chain employs TRBV11-2 and TRBJ1-3, with TRBD1 matching 7 bases. With V trimmed by 5 bases and J by 0 bases, 7 bases remained unmatched. Germline CDR1 SGHAT, CDR2 FQNNGV. The CDR3 runs to 16 residues. CDR3 bases: TGTGCCAGCAGCGGATCAGGGGGGAGCTCTGGAAACACCATATATTTT. It is translated as CASSGSGGSSGNTIYF.

The V and J genes are TRBV5-1 and TRBJ2-2; the match to TRBD1 covers 10 bases. Germline V gene sequence: CDR1 SGHRS, CDR2 YFSETQ. The CDR3 runs to 16 residues. V was pared by 4 bases and J by 7 bases, with 10 bases of the junction left unmatched. The CDR3 here is CASSPTGTGANGELFF. DNA of the CDR3: TGCGCCAGCAGCCCTACCGGGACAGGGGCTAACGGGGAGCTGTTTTTT.

J is TRBJ2-6 and V is TRBV28; D gene ambiguous. V was pared by 5 bases and J by 0 bases, with 8 bases between. This CDR3 has 15 amino acids. Germline CDR1 is MDHEN and CDR2 is SYDVKM. The CDR3 spells CASSLLSSGANVLTF. The CDR3 DNA reads TGTGCCAGCAGTCTTTTGAGCTCTGGGGCCAACGTCCTGACTTTC.

This clone was picked up a small number of times. This sequence joins TRBV4-2 and TRBJ1-1; the D gene is possibly TRBD1 (6 bases). The CDR3 sequence is 15 residues long. V lost 0 bases and J lost 6, with 14 bases in between. In germline, CDR1 is LGHNA, CDR2 YNFKEQ. The CDR3 sequence is CASSQDRGGWAEAFF. As DNA, the CDR3 is TGTGCCAGCAGCCAAGATAGGGGGGGCTGGGCTGAAGCTTTCTTT.

This chain uses TRBV4-3 with TRBJ2-1; TRBD2 matches 12 bases. Germline V gene lookup returns CDR1 LGHNA and CDR2 YSLEER. The length of the CDR3 is 17 residues. With V trimmed by 1 base and J by 8 bases, 9 bases remained unmatched. The DNA for the CDR3 is TGCGCCAGCAGCCAAGCGGGGTCTAGCGGGGGGGCTTATGAGCAGTTCTTC. This gives the protein CASSQAGSSGGAYEQFF.

This chain joins TRBV28 and TRBJ2-5, with 7 bases lining up with TRBD1. In germline, CDR1 is MDHEN, CDR2 SYDVKM. The CDR3 has 13 residues. Unmatched junction bases numbered 6, after V lost 10 bases and J lost 1 base. Here the CDR3 reads CATDRQGQETQYF. CDR3 coding DNA: TGTGCCACCGATCGACAGGGCCAAGAGACCCAGTACTTC.

This clone occurred once. The rearrangement uses TRBV7-8 and TRBJ1-5, with D possibly TRBD1 on 5 matching bases. This CDR3 comprises 16 residues. Trimming took off 1 base at V and 6 bases at J, with 16 bases between the two ends. Germline CDR1 SGHVS, CDR2 FQNEAQ. The CDR3: CASSLVSRGVRQPQHF. The CDR3 DNA is TGTGCCAGCAGCTTAGTATCCCGGGGGGTCCGTCAGCCCCAGCATTTT. Using reference TRBV7-8 and TRBJ1-5 for the parts outside the CDR3, the full variable domain is GAGVSQSPRYKVAKRGQDVALRCDPISGHVSLFWYQQALGQGPEFLTYFQNEAQLDKSGLPSDRFFAERPEGSVSTLKIQRTQQEDSAVYLCASSLVSRGVRQPQHFGDGTRLSIL.

This chain links TRBV11-3 with TRBJ1-2, with unresolved D. This CDR3 is built from 15 residues. Germline CDR1 SGHNT, CDR2 YENEEA. V was shortened by 4 bases and J by 3 bases, with 15 bases between the two germline ends. CDR3 nucleotide sequence: TGTGCCAGCAGCTCCTCTATTAACTCCCACTATGGCTACACCTTC. Its protein product is CASSSSINSHYGYTF.

The rearrangement links TRBV19 to TRBJ1-1; TRBD1 agrees at 12 bases. CDR3 length equals 13 residues. CDR1 is LNHDA and CDR2 is SQIVND in the germline V gene (reference sequence). With V trimmed by 3 bases and J by 12 bases, 5 bases remained unmatched. This CDR3 reads CASSIGTGGRTFF. CDR3 in DNA: TGTGCCAGTAGTATCGGGACAGGGGGCAGAACTTTCTTT.

The CDR3 sequence is CASSVSGHKGSYEQYF. The CDR3 DNA reads TGTGCCAGCAGCGTTTCGGGACACAAGGGCTCCTACGAGCAGTACTTC. V gene TRBV9 combines with J gene TRBJ2-7; a possible D gene is TRBD1 (6 bases). Germline V gene lookup returns CDR1 SGDLS and CDR2 YYNGEE. Trimming took off 2 bases at V and 0 bases at J, with 15 bases between the two ends. The CDR3 is 16 amino acids.

This rearrangement joins TRBV9 to TRBJ2-7, with TRBD1 matching 7 bases. J gave up 0 bases and V 4 bases, and 10 bases lay outside the gene matches. The CDR3 consists of 16 residues. The V gene's germline CDR1 is SGDLS and CDR2 YYNGEE. The CDR3 DNA sequence: TGTGCCAGCAGCCCCCGGGGAGACAGGGACTCCTACGAGCAGTACTTC. This gives the protein CASSPRGDRDSYEQYF.

The chain links TRBV5-5 to TRBJ2-2; tentative D call: TRBD1 (6 bases). The CDR3 is 17 amino acids. The germline V gene has CDR1 SGHKS and CDR2 YYEKEE (reference sequence). Trimming pared 4 bases from V and 0 bases from J, leaving 16 bases between. The CDR3 DNA is TGTGCCAGCAGCCAAACGGACAGCCACGCGAACACCGGGGAGCTGTTTTTT. Its translation: CASSQTDSHANTGELFF.

V gene TRBV27 combines with J gene TRBJ1-1; D might be TRBD1 (6 bases). CDR3 size: 11 residues. Germline CDR1 is MNHEY and CDR2 is SMNVEV (reference sequence). V lost 9 bases and J lost 6, with 11 bases in between. The CDR3 spells CASQGFAEAFF. Here the CDR3 DNA reads TGTGCCAGTCAGGGGTTCGCTGAAGCTTTCTTT.

The V and J genes are TRBV2 and TRBJ2-1; TRBD2 matches at 13 bases. The CDR3 extends over 14 amino acids. Germline trimming cut 6 bases from V and 12 bases from J; bases unmatched to any gene: 8. Per the germline V gene, CDR1 is SNHLY and CDR2 is FYNNEI. The DNA for the CDR3 is TGTGCCAGCAGCTCAAGGACTAGCGGGAGCTTGCAGTTCTTC. Its protein product is CASSSRTSGSLQFF.